The 22 T cell receptor beta chains in this list originate from one sample, sequenced in a study of blood T cell repertoires in COVID-19. TCRdb's table, derived via immunoSEQ multiplex PCR, lists solely in-frame clones and lacks some. The sample carries around 330,000 clones, roughly 86% recorded once. Sequencing used PBMCs or T cells enriched from blood (not recorded which). These TCRs come from a woman younger than 35 who had recovered from COVID-19.

This chain uses TRBV12-3 or TRBV12-4 with TRBJ2-5; D perhaps matches TRBD2 (6 bases). V was cut by 7 bases and J by 5 bases, with 14 bases left in between. This CDR3 contains 13 residues. CDR3 nucleotide sequence: TGTGCCAGCACCTCTGGGAGGTTGGAGACCCAGTACTTC. Encoded protein: CASTSGRLETQYF.

The genes are TRBV27 and TRBJ1-2; TRBD1 might be the D (6 bases). Germline values: CDR1 MNHEY, CDR2 SMNVEV (reference sequence). The CDR3 has 13 residues. Trimming removed 8 bases from V and 4 bases from J, with 14 bases in between. The CDR3 loop is CASSLDRTYGYTF. CDR3 nucleotide sequence: TGTGCCAGCTCCTTAGACAGGACCTATGGCTACACCTTC.

The chain uses TRBV4-3 and TRBJ1-2, with 11 nucleotides matching TRBD1. Germline V gives CDR1 LGHNA, CDR2 YSLEER. CDR3 length: 14 amino acids. With V trimmed by 4 bases and J by 3 bases, 1 base remained unmatched. The CDR3 DNA sequence: TGCGCCAGCAGCCGGGACAGGGGGGACTATGGCTACACCTTC. Residues: CASSRDRGDYGYTF.

The chain recombines TRBV4-3 with TRBJ2-7; 9 bases agree with TRBD2. This CDR3 region has 17 residues. The trim removed 0 bases at V and 3 bases at J, leaving 9 bases unmatched. Germline CDR1 LGHNA, CDR2 YSLEER. The CDR3 DNA is TGCGCCAGCAGCCAAGATCCGGGGCTAGCGGGGTTCTACGAGCAGTACTTC. Its translation is CASSQDPGLAGFYEQYF.

The gene calls are TRBV29-1 and TRBJ1-2; D is undetermined. The CDR3 is made up of 12 amino acids. Germline values: CDR1 SQVTM, CDR2 ANQGSEA. The V end lost 7 bases, the J end lost 0 bases, and 9 bases lay between the germline ends. CDR3 in amino acids: CSADRSNYGYTF. CDR3 DNA: TGCAGCGCTGACCGTTCTAACTATGGCTACACCTTC.

The chain couples TRBV28 to TRBJ1-2, with TRBD1 matching 9 bases. The CDR3 is 14 amino acids. V was clipped by 2 bases and J by 8 bases; unmatched bases: 6. CDR1 is MDHEN, CDR2 SYDVKM, per germline. CDR3 sequence: CASSLGDRVFGYTF. In DNA form, the CDR3 reads TGTGCCAGCAGTTTAGGGGACAGGGTATTCGGCTACACCTTC.

The chain joins TRBV7-2 to TRBJ1-3; no clear D. V lost 5 bases and J lost 0, with 14 bases in between. CDR1 and CDR2 from the germline V gene are SGHTA and FQGNSA. The CDR3 consists of 16 residues. CDR3 loop: CASSPGIASSGNTIYF. Written as DNA, the CDR3 is TGTGCCAGCAGCCCCGGGATAGCGAGCTCTGGAAACACCATATATTTT.

The count of this clone is one. The chain couples TRBV7-9 to TRBJ1-3; D is undetermined. V was trimmed by 5 bases and J by 0 bases, leaving 14 bases between them. The CDR3 runs to 16 residues. Germline lookup yields CDR1 SEHNR and CDR2 FQNEAQ (reference sequence). Here the CDR3 DNA reads TGTGCCAGCAGCCCCCGAGGTGCGGGCTCTGGAAACACCATATATTTT. Amino acid sequence: CASSPRGAGSGNTIYF.

The chain employs TRBV7-9 and TRBJ1-1, with 7 bases aligning to TRBD1. This CDR3 contains 13 residues. Unmatched junction bases numbered 5, after V lost 5 bases and J lost 5 bases. The germline V gene has CDR1 SEHNR and CDR2 FQNEAQ (reference sequence). The CDR3 sequence: CASSRTGRTEAFF. The CDR3, as DNA: TGTGCCAGCAGCCGGACAGGAAGGACTGAAGCTTTCTTT. The complete variable domain, with remaining parts taken from reference TRBV7-9 and TRBJ1-1, reads DTGVSQNPRHKITKRGQNVTFRCDPISEHNRLYWYRQTLGQGPEFLTYFQNEAQLEKSRLLSDRFSAERPKGSFSTLEIQRTEQGDSAMYLCASSRTGRTEAFFGQGTRLTVV.

The V and J genes are TRBV11-2 and TRBJ1-5, with unresolved D. Trimming cost V 5 bases and J 4 bases, with 9 bases left between them. Looked up from germline, CDR1 is SGHAT and CDR2 is FQNNGV. The CDR3 extends over 13 amino acids. Here the CDR3 DNA reads TGTGCCAGCAGCCAGTGGGCGAATCAGCCCCAGCATTTT. Its translation is CASSQWANQPQHF. The full variable domain, completed using reference TRBV11-2 and TRBJ1-5, is EAGVAQSPRYKIIEKRQSVAFWCNPISGHATLYWYQQILGQGPKLLIQFQNNGVVDDSQLPKDRFSAERLKGVDSTLKIQPAKLEDSAVYLCASSQWANQPQHFGDGTRLSIL.

The chain employs TRBV7-2 and TRBJ2-3, with 11 nucleotides matching TRBD2. The V and J ends lost 1 base and 5 bases, in that order; junction bases with no gene match: 8. Germline V gene data show CDR1 as SGHTA and CDR2 as FQGNSA. CDR3 length equals 17 residues. The DNA for the CDR3 is TGTGCCAGCAGCTTAGTCGATAGCGGGGGGGCAGAAGATACGCAGTATTTT. Translated: CASSLVDSGGAEDTQYF.

The V gene is TRBV7-2, the J gene TRBJ1-3; D is possibly TRBD1 (6 bases). The germline CDR1 and CDR2 sequences are SGHTA and FQGNSA. Between the trimmed V and J ends, which lost 5 bases and 0 bases, there was a span of 11 bases. The CDR3 spans 15 residues. This CDR3 reads CASSQGPSSGNTIYF. The CDR3 nucleotides read TGTGCCAGCAGCCAGGGGCCCAGCTCTGGAAACACCATATATTTT. Variable domain in full (rest from reference TRBV7-2 and TRBJ1-3): GAGVSQSPSNKVTEKGKDVELRCDPISGHTALYWYRQSLGQGLEFLIYFQGNSAPDKSGLPSDRFSAERTGGSVSTLTIQRTQQEDSAVYLCASSQGPSSGNTIYFGEGSWLTVV.

This chain connects TRBV7-5 to TRBJ1-1; the table gives TRBD1 as D, unverified against the DNA. TRBV7-5 is reported as a pseudogene. There are 15 residues in the CDR3. The CDR3 spells CVRSYHRGPNTEAFF. The CDR3 DNA reads TGTGTCAGAAGCTACCACAGGGGGCCGAACACTGAAGCTTTCTTT.

The chain carries TRBV3-1 (or the pseudogene TRBV3-2) and TRBJ1-2; 7 bases match TRBD1. The CDR3 runs to 13 residues. The V gene's germline CDR1 is LGHDT and CDR2 YNNKEL (reference sequence). The V segment lost 6 bases and the J segment 5 bases; nucleotides outside the gene matches: 6. The CDR3 sequence is CASRRGQDYGYTF. The CDR3, as DNA: TGTGCCAGCAGACGTGGACAGGATTATGGCTACACCTTC.

The rearrangement uses TRBV5-1 and TRBJ1-2; 7 nucleotides align to TRBD1. Trimming at V came to 0 bases and at J to 1 base, leaving 9 bases not matched to a gene. The CDR3 extends over 17 amino acids. Germline CDR1 is SGHRS and CDR2 is YFSETQ. CDR3 residues: CASSLGSGGRSNYGYTF. The CDR3 DNA reads as TGCGCCAGCAGCTTGGGGTCAGGGGGAAGGAGTAACTATGGCTACACCTTC.

This sequence joins TRBV5-4 and TRBJ2-1; 8 nucleotides line up with TRBD2. The CDR3 has 15 residues. Germline V gene lookup returns CDR1 SGHNT and CDR2 YYREEE (reference sequence). The junction had 8 bases not matched to a gene; V was cut back by 5 bases and J by 4 bases. CDR3 sequence: CASSPEVAGYNEQFF. The CDR3 DNA reads TGTGCCAGCAGTCCGGAGGTAGCGGGATACAATGAGCAGTTCTTC.

The V and J genes are TRBV25-1 and TRBJ1-1; a weak D match, TRBD1 (5 bases). The CDR3 length is 17 residues. Germline lookup yields CDR1 MGHDK and CDR2 SYGVNS. Trimming took 0 bases from V and 2 from J, leaving 16 bases between them. Written as DNA, the CDR3 is TGTGCCAGCAGTGAATATATGAGCGGGGGTCCTAACACTGAAGCTTTCTTT. As protein: CASSEYMSGGPNTEAFF.

This chain's CDR3 is CASSLQTGDTDTQYF. In nucleotides, the CDR3 is TGTGCCAGCAGCCTCCAGACGGGGGACACAGATACGCAGTATTTT. The rearrangement links TRBV4-2 to TRBJ2-3; possibly TRBD2 for D (6 bases). Looked up from germline, CDR1 is LGHNA and CDR2 is YNFKEQ. The CDR3 contains 15 residues. Trimming pared 4 bases from V and 2 bases from J, leaving 13 bases between.

V usage is TRBV5-4 and J usage is TRBJ2-7; 11 bases agree with TRBD2. The germline CDR1 and CDR2 sequences are SGHNT and YYREEE (reference sequence). The CDR3 consists of 16 residues. J gave up 4 bases and V 0 bases, and 6 bases lay outside the gene matches. The CDR3 loop reads CASSLGIAGGFYEQYF. For the CDR3, the DNA is TGTGCCAGCAGCTTGGGGATAGCGGGAGGGTTTTACGAGCAGTACTTC. Variable domain in full (rest from reference TRBV5-4 and TRBJ2-7): ETGVTQSPTHLIKTRGQQVTLRCSSQSGHNTVSWYQQALGQGPQFIFQYYREEENGRGNFPPRFSGLQFPNYSSELNVNALELDDSALYLCASSLGIAGGFYEQYFGPGTRLTVT.

The chain links TRBV14 to TRBJ1-6, with a weak D call TRBD1 (5 bases). Trimming took 0 bases from V and 10 from J, leaving 7 bases between them. From germline, CDR1 is SGHDN and CDR2 FVKESK. CDR3 size: 13 residues. CDR3 residues: CASSQEGPSPLHF. CDR3 bases: TGTGCCAGCAGCCAAGAGGGGCCCTCACCCCTCCACTTT.

V and J are TRBV19 and TRBJ2-7; D call uncertain. Germline assignment: CDR1 LNHDA and CDR2 SQIVND (reference sequence). V dropped 1 base and J dropped 3 bases, with 16 bases sitting between them. The CDR3 is 16 residues long. The CDR3: CASSIGSIGRIYEQYF. The CDR3 DNA reads TGTGCCAGTAGTATAGGGTCAATAGGCAGGATCTACGAGCAGTACTTC. Full variable domain (outside the CDR3, taken from reference TRBV19 and TRBJ2-7): DGGITQSPKYLFRKEGQNVTLSCEQNLNHDAMYWYRQDPGQGLRLIYYSQIVNDFQKGDIAEGYSVSREKKESFPLTVTSAQKNPTAFYLCASSIGSIGRIYEQYFGPGTRLTVT.

The V call is TRBV18, the J call TRBJ1-5; 11 bases are shared with TRBD1. CDR3 length: 16 residues. Losses at the gene ends were 5 bases for V and 5 bases for J; bases not matched to a gene: 8. CDR1 KGHSH and CDR2 LQKENI come from the germline V gene. CDR3 sequence: CASSETGTGGYQPQHF. The CDR3 DNA is TGTGCCAGCTCAGAAACCGGGACAGGGGGATATCAGCCCCAGCATTTT.